This entry features one T cell receptor beta chain sequence. The sample originates from a study of blood T cell repertoires in COVID-19. Study summary: Spain, Italy and the United States supplied samples that represented acute and convalescent COVID-19. T cells, B-cell-depleted T cells, or PBMCs provided the cDNA or gDNA that served as material.

V was clipped by 3 bases and J by 7 bases, with 10 bases between them. Germline CDR1 is SNHLY and CDR2 is FYNNEI. The CDR3 consists of 13 residues. Per the authors' pipeline: Reference gene primer amplification yielded estimated nucleated cell counts. Sequencing was performed with immunoSEQ multiplex PCR; in TCRdb, only in-frame clones are kept and a portion is missing. The V and J calls and clone size come from that table; D and trimming were worked out from the DNA. The data show roughly 190,000 clones, 85% seen once. The chain employs TRBV2 and TRBJ1-5; D remains unclear. The sequencing sample was made of peripheral blood. The sequence was obtained from a woman aged 55-70 years with acute or convalescent COVID-19. CDR3: CASSEGGNQPQHF. The CDR3, as DNA: TGTGCCAGCAGTGAGGGAGGGAACCAGCCCCAGCATTTT.